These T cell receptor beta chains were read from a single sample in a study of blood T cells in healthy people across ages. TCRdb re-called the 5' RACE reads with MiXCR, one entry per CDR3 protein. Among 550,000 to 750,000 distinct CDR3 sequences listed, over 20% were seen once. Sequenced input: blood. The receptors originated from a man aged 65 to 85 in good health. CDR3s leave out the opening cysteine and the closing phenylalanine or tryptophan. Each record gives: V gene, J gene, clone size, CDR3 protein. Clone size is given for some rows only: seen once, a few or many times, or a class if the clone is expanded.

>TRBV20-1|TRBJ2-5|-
SARDPIGEEETQY
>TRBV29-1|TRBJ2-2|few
SFSLASGELF
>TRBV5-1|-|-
ASSFRTGIASGTHEQY
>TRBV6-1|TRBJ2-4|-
ASSAGQKNIQY
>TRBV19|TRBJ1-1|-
ASSRAQGFDNTEAF
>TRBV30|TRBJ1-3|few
AHGHPEFSGNTIY
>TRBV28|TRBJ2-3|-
ASSRPGTESNTDTQY
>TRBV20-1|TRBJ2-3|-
SARVPKESYTQY
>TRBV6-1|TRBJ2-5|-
ASSEAWAVQETQY
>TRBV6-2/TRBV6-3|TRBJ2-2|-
ASSWTNIAGANTGELF
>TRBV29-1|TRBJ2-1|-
SVEGTHYNEQF
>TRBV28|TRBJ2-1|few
ASKLGMNNEQF
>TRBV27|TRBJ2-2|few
ASSDTGPNTGELF
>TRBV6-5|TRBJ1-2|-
ASSIGTGGTYGYT
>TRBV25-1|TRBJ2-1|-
ASTTGGPYNEQF
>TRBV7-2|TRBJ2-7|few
ASSEGGAGSSYEQY
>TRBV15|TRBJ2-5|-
ATSRDRVVLQETQY
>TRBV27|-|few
ASSSKGGYEQY
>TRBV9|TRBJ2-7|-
ASSVSSESGEQY
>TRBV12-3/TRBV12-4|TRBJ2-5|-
ASSLRLAGEQY
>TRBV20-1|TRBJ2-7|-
SATPDIGTADYEQY
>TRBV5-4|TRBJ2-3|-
ASSGPKAVTDTQY
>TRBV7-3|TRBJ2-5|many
ASSGQTQETQY
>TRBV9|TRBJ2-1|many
ASSPLGRFRY
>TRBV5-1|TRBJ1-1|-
ASSLDPTGFRPEAF
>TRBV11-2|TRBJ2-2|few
ASSVGTSTGELF
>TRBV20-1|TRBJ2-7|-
SSEGSNEQY
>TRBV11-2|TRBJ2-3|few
ASSLDWGSTDTQY
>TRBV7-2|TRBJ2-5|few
ASSLQGRAQETQY
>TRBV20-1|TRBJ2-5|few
SARPLGEGAF
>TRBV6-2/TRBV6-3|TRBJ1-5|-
ASSSVATGGNQPQH
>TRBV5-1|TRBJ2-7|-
ASSTTGGRTYEQY
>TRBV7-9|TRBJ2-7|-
ASSPGGAGYEQY
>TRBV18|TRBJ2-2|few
ANQQQGNTGELF
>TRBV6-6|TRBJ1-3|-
ASSYRPQGVSGNTIY
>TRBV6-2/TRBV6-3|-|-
ASSYSTGRLFNEQF
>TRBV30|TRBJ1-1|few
AWGQRDTEAF
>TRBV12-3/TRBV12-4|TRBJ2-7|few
ASRPTSGSLYEQY
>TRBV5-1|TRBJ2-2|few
ASSLGTIGGELF
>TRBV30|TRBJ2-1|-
AWSPRTDNEQF
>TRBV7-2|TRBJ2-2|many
ASSLDWDRVTGELF